The rows below give T cell receptor beta chains drawn from one sample of a study of blood T cell repertoires in COVID-19. Produced via immunoSEQ multiplex PCR; TCRdb's table is partial and in-frame only. The table lists a few hundred thousand clones, around nine tenths of them singletons, with 1% in the top ten. Sequencing was carried out using peripheral blood. All receptors derive from a man in his fifties or sixties with active or convalescent COVID-19. CDR3s include the opening cysteine and the closing phenylalanine or tryptophan. D genes are given only for firm matches. Only part of the rows carry a size: once, few, many, or a class if the clone is expanded.

cdr3_nt cdr3_aa j_call v_call clone_size d_call
TGTGCCAGCAGTGGCACGGTTTCCTACGAGCAGTACTTC CASSGTVSYEQYF TRBJ2-7 TRBV2 - -
TGTGCCAGCAGCCAAGGTGGGGGACAGGGGGAATACGAGCAGTACTTC CASSQGGGQGEYEQYF TRBJ2-7 TRBV5-5 - TRBD1
TGTGCCAGCAGCCACTCTTGGGCCGGGACAGGGCGGAAAGATTCACCCCTCCACTTT CASSHSWAGTGRKDSPLHF TRBJ1-6 TRBV3-1/TRBV3-2 - TRBD1
TGTGCCAGCAGCTCACCGACCCGGGACAGCGTTGTCGCCTACGAGCAGTACTTC CASSSPTRDSVVAYEQYF TRBJ2-7 TRBV7-2 - TRBD1
TGCGCCAGCAGCTTGGGGGACAGGGGAGGATATGGCTACACCTTC CASSLGDRGGYGYTF TRBJ1-2 TRBV5-1 - TRBD1
TGTGCCAGCAGTGACTCGGGACTAGCGGGGGGAAAAGAGAATGAGCAGTTCTTC CASSDSGLAGGKENEQFF TRBJ2-1 TRBV6-4 - TRBD2
TGTGCCAGCAGCCAAGGGGAGGGCACTGAAGCTTTCTTT CASSQGEGTEAFF TRBJ1-1 TRBV3-1/TRBV3-2 once -
TGTGCCAGCAGCTTGGTTGCTAGCGGGAGCCTGGCTGGGGCCAACGTCCTGACTTTC CASSLVASGSLAGANVLTF TRBJ2-6 TRBV5-6 - TRBD2
TGCAGCGTTGAGGTGAGCTCCTACGAGCAGTACTTC CSVEVSSYEQYF TRBJ2-7 TRBV29-1 - -
TGTGCCAGCAGCCAAGATTCAGGGGCAACTAATGAAAAACTGTTTTTT CASSQDSGATNEKLFF TRBJ1-4 TRBV3-1/TRBV3-2 - -
TGTGCCAGTAGTGCCGGGACAGGGAACTACAATGAGCAGTTCTTC CASSAGTGNYNEQFF TRBJ2-1 TRBV19 - TRBD1
TGCAGCGTTTCCAGCGCTAACTATGGCTACACCTTC CSVSSANYGYTF TRBJ1-2 TRBV29-1 - -
TGTGCCAGCAGCTTAGACTTAAGCCGTTCACCCCTCCACTTT CASSLDLSRSPLHF TRBJ1-6 TRBV7-9 - -
TGTGCCAGCAGTGGCTCGAGCTATGGCTACACCTTC CASSGSSYGYTF TRBJ1-2 TRBV2 - -
TGTGCCAGCAGCCTCGGTAGGGGGCGCGACACAGATACGCAGTATTTT CASSLGRGRDTDTQYF TRBJ2-3 TRBV5-4 once TRBD1
TGTGCCAGTAGTATAGGAGGATCAGATACGCAGTATTTT CASSIGGSDTQYF TRBJ2-3 TRBV19 - -
TGTGCCAGCAGTTGGTCGTACACACAAGAGACCCAGTACTTC CASSWSYTQETQYF TRBJ2-5 TRBV6-5 - -
TGTGCCAGCAGCATATATACAGGGGGCGGATTCCTACCCTATGGCTACACCTTC CASSIYTGGGFLPYGYTF TRBJ1-2 TRBV5-6 - TRBD1
TGCGCCAGCAGCTTGGTTAAGACAGGGAGGAACACTGAAGCTTTCTTT CASSLVKTGRNTEAFF TRBJ1-1 TRBV5-1 few TRBD1
TGTGCCAGCAGCTCAACAGGGGTATTGGCAGCTTTCTTT CASSSTGVLAAFF TRBJ1-1 TRBV6-5 - TRBD1
TGTGCCAGCAGCGTAGGGAGGGTTCAAAATGAGCAGTTCTTC CASSVGRVQNEQFF TRBJ2-1 TRBV9 - -
TGTGCCAGCAGCGCCTCCACGGGACTAGCGGGAAATGCCTACGAGCAGTACTTC CASSASTGLAGNAYEQYF TRBJ2-7 TRBV7-9 - TRBD2
TGTGCCACCAGCATCACCTTAGCGGGAGGGCCGTCCTACAATGAGCAGTTCTTC CATSITLAGGPSYNEQFF TRBJ2-1 TRBV15 few TRBD2
TGCAGCGTGGGACGATACCGGGACGGAGGGGCCGGCTACACCTTC CSVGRYRDGGAGYTF TRBJ1-2 TRBV29-1 - -
TGCGCCAGCAGTCTTAGGAGCTCCTACAATGAGCAGTTCTTC CASSLRSSYNEQFF TRBJ2-1 TRBV10-2 - -
TGCGCCAGCAGCTTACAGGGTATGGACGGTGAAAAACTGTTTTTT CASSLQGMDGEKLFF TRBJ1-4 TRBV5-1 - -
TGTGCCAGCTCACCACTTATGGCAGGGAACCGCAATGAGCAGTTCTTC CASSPLMAGNRNEQFF TRBJ2-1 TRBV18 - -
TGTGCCAGCAGCCGCACCGGGACACTCCAAGAGACCCAGTACTTC CASSRTGTLQETQYF TRBJ2-5 TRBV6-5 - -
TGTGCCAGCGGGACAGGGGGCGCTGGGTCTAATGAAAAACTGTTTTTT CASGTGGAGSNEKLFF TRBJ1-4 TRBV28 once TRBD1
TGTGCCAGCAGCCAGGGACAGGGGGCGATCTATGGCTACACCTTC CASSQGQGAIYGYTF TRBJ1-2 TRBV7-2 once TRBD1
TGTGCCAGCAGCTACCGGACTAGTGGCGAGCAGTACTTC CASSYRTSGEQYF TRBJ2-7 TRBV7-2 - TRBD2
TGTGCCAGCAGTTACTCGCTGGGGAGTGAAAAACTGTTTTTT CASSYSLGSEKLFF TRBJ1-4 TRBV6-6 once -
TGTGCCAGCAGTTGGAGGGAAAAGGATGGCTACACCTTC CASSWREKDGYTF TRBJ1-2 TRBV6-5 - -
TGTGCCAGCAGGCTACTAGAAGGGACAGATACGCAGTATTTT CASRLLEGTDTQYF TRBJ2-3 TRBV6-5 - -
TGTGCCAGCAGAGTAAGCGGGATTATAAGGGATGAGCAGTTCTTC CASRVSGIIRDEQFF TRBJ2-1 TRBV6-7 - TRBD2
TGTGCCAGCAGTGACTCTAGCGGGGGGTTTCCTAACACCGGGGAGCTGTTTTTT CASSDSSGGFPNTGELFF TRBJ2-2 TRBV6-4 - TRBD2
TGTGCCAGCTCACCTAGTAGGGACAGCTCCTACGAGCAGTACTTC CASSPSRDSSYEQYF TRBJ2-7 TRBV18 - TRBD1
TGTGCCTGGAGTGGACAGGGAGGCACTGAAGCTTTCTTT CAWSGQGGTEAFF TRBJ1-1 TRBV30 - TRBD1
TGTGCCAGCAGTGTTTCTAGCGGGCAGTCCTACAATGAGCAGTTCTTC CASSVSSGQSYNEQFF TRBJ2-1 TRBV2 - TRBD2
TGTGCCAGCAGTGAACGGGACTCGGGGACCGGGGAGCTGTTTTTT CASSERDSGTGELFF TRBJ2-2 TRBV2 - -
TGTGCCAGCAGCGTCGGTAGGGGAAGGAACACTGAAGCTTTCTTT CASSVGRGRNTEAFF TRBJ1-1 TRBV9 once -